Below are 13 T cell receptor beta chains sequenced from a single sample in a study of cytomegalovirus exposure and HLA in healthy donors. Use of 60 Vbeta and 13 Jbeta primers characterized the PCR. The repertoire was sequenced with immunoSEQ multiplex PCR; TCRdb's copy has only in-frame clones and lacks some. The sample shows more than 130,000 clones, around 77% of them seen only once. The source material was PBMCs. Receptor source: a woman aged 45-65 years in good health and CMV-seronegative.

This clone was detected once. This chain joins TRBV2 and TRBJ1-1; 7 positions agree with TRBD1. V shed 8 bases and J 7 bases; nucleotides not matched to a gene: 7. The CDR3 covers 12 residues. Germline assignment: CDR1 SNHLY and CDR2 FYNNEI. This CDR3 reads CASSTWDSEAFF. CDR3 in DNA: TGTGCCAGCTCTACGTGGGACAGTGAAGCTTTCTTT. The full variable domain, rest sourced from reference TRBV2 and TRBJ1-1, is EPEVTQTPSHQVTQMGQEVILRCVPISNHLYFYWYRQILGQKVEFLVSFYNNEISEKSEIFDDQFSVERPDGSNFTLKIRSTKLEDSAMYFCASSTWDSEAFFGQGTRLTVV.

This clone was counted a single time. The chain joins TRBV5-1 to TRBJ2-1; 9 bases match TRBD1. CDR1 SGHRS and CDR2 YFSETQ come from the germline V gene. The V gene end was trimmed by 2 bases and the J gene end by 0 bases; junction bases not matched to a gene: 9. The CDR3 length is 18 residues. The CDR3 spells CASSFNGQGLSSYNEQFF. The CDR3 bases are TGCGCCAGCAGCTTTAACGGACAGGGGTTGAGCTCCTACAATGAGCAGTTCTTC.

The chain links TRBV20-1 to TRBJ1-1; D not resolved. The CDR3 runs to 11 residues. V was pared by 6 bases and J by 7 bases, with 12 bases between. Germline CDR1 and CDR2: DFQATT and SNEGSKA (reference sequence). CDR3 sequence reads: CSALMRVEAFF. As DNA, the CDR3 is TGCAGTGCCCTAATGCGAGTTGAAGCTTTCTTT.

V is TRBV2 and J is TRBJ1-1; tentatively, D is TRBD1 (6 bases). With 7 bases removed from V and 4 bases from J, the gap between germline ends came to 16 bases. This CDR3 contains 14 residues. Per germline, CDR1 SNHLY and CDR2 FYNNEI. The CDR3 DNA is TGTGCCAGCATTTTAGGGGGAATCGGCACTGAAGCTTTCTTT. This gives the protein CASILGGIGTEAFF.

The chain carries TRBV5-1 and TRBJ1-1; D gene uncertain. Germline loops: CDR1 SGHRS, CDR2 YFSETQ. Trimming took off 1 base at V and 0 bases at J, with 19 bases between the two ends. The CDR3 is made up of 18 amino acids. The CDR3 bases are TGCGCCAGCAGCTTGTTGTCGGGCCCGGGAACTATGAACACTGAAGCTTTCTTT. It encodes CASSLLSGPGTMNTEAFF.

CDR3 sequence (DNA): TGTGCCAGCAGGAACAGGGGACCCAAAAACATTCAGTACTTC. It yields the protein CASRNRGPKNIQYF. The rearrangement uses TRBV6-1 and TRBJ2-4; 7 nucleotides align to TRBD1. This CDR3 contains 14 residues. The V gene end was trimmed by 6 bases and the J gene end by 2 bases; junction bases not matched to a gene: 4. CDR1 MNHNS and CDR2 SASEGT come from the germline V gene.

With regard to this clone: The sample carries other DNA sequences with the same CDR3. The CDR3 sequence: CAWSPGYGYTF. The CDR3 nucleotides read TGTGCCTGGAGTCCGGGATATGGCTACACCTTC. V and J are TRBV30 and TRBJ1-2, with D unclear. Trimming pared 2 bases from V and 5 bases from J, leaving 6 bases between. This CDR3 is 11 amino acids long. Germline CDR1 reads GTSNPN; CDR2 reads SVGIG (reference sequence).

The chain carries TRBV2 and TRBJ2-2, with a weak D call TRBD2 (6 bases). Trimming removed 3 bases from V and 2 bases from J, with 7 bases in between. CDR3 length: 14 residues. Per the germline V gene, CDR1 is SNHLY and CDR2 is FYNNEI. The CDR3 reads CASSERENTGELFF. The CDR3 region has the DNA TGTGCCAGCAGTGAGCGGGAAAACACCGGGGAGCTGTTTTTT.

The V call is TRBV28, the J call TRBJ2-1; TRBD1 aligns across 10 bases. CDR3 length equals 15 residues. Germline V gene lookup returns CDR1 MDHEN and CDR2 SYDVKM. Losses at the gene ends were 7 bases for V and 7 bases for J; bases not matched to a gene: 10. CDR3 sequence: CASTRPGQGKNEQFF. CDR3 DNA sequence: TGTGCCAGCACCCGGCCGGGACAGGGGAAGAATGAGCAGTTCTTC.

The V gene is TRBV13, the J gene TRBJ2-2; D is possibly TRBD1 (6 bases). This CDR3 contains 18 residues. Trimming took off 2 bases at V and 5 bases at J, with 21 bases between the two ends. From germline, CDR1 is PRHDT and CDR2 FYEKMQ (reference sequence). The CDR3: CASSLFGVGAPRTGELFF. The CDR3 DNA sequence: TGTGCCAGCAGCTTATTTGGCGTGGGGGCTCCGAGGACCGGGGAGCTGTTTTTT.

The CDR3 DNA reads as TGTGCCAGCAGTTTAGCGGACAGGGCCGGATATGGCTACACCTTC. It codes for CASSLADRAGYGYTF. This chain joins TRBV28 and TRBJ1-2; 8 bases are shared with TRBD1. After removal of 2 bases from V and 5 bases from J, the junction contained 7 bases not matched to a gene. Per germline, CDR1 MDHEN and CDR2 SYDVKM. The CDR3 runs 15 residues.

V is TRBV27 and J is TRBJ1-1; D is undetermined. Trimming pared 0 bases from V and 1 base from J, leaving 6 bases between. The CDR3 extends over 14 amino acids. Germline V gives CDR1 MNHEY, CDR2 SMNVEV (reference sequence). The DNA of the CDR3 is TGTGCCAGCAGTTTATCCCGGAGGAACACTGAAGCTTTCTTT. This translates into CASSLSRRNTEAFF.

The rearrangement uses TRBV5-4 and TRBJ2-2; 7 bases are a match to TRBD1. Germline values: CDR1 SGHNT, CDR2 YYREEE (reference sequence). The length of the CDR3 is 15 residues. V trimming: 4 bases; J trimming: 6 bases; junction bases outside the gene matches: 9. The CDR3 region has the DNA TGTGCCAGCAGCGTTCAGACAGGGCGGTCCGGGGAGCTGTTTTTT. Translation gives CASSVQTGRSGELFF.